The clone carrying this T cell receptor (beta chain) has just a few counts. The target antigen is unknown. This record comes from a study of CD8 T cells in ankylosing spondylitis. General study results and limits: What appeared characteristic of ankylosing spondylitis blood was a TCR beta motif of fewer than ten highly homologous variants. Enrichment of disease-linked clones was reportedly significant in matched ankylosing spondylitis synovial fluid.

TCRdb independently ran MiXCR on the 5' RACE reads; one entry per CDR3 protein. The repertoire has over 400,000 distinct CDR3 sequences, about 24% of them found once; the top ten carry 0.89%. The CDR3 extends over 14 amino acids. Germline V CDR1 and CDR2: WSHSY, SAAADI. After removal of 8 bases from V and 6 bases from J, the junction contained 5 bases not matched to a gene. The sample consisted of blood, either unsorted or a sorted T cell fraction (not recorded which). The chain links TRBV10-2 to TRBJ2-1, with 12 bases lining up with TRBD2. This receptor was taken from a male donor with ankylosing spondylitis. CDR3 nucleotide sequence: TGCGCCAGCGATACTAGCGGGAGGTCCAATGAGCAGTTCTTC. This gives the protein CASDTSGRSNEQFF.